The 6 T cell receptor beta chains below come from one sample, sequenced in a study of cytomegalovirus exposure and HLA in healthy donors. In the PCR, 60 Vbeta and 13 Jbeta primers were used. Assay: immunoSEQ multiplex PCR; the TCRdb copy retains only in-frame clones and omits some. Of roughly 92,000 clones listed, about 76% were seen once; the top ten hold around 4.2%. The sequenced sample consisted of PBMCs. These TCRs come from a woman between 65 and 79 years old in good health and CMV-seropositive.

V and J are TRBV4-1 and TRBJ2-3; 9 bases match TRBD2. This CDR3 is 16 amino acids long. Germline values: CDR1 MGHRA, CDR2 YSYEKL. V lost 4 bases to trimming and J lost 1 base; unmatched junction nucleotides: 6. This chain's CDR3 is CASSRGRTSGTDTQYF. In DNA, the CDR3 is TGCGCCAGCAGCCGCGGAAGGACTAGCGGCACAGATACGCAGTATTTT.

The chain couples TRBV7-2 to TRBJ2-7, with 11 positions matching TRBD2. The CDR3 is 15 residues long. From germline, CDR1 is SGHTA and CDR2 FQGNSA. The V and J ends lost 5 bases and 4 bases, in that order; junction bases with no gene match: 7. The DNA for the CDR3 is TGTGCCAGCAGCAAAGGACTAGCGGGTATATACGAGCAGTACTTC. Its translation is CASSKGLAGIYEQYF.

The CDR3 region has the DNA TGTGCCAGCAGCTATACCGGGACTAGCGCCAGCGGGGAGCTGTTTTTT. As protein: CASSYTGTSASGELFF. The chain has TRBV7-2 and TRBJ2-2; 10 bases line up with TRBD2. J gave up 7 bases and V 4 bases, and 9 bases lay outside the gene matches. This CDR3 comprises 16 residues. Germline assignment: CDR1 SGHTA and CDR2 FQGNSA. The full variable domain, its missing parts supplied by reference TRBV7-2 and TRBJ2-2, is GAGVSQSPSNKVTEKGKDVELRCDPISGHTALYWYRQSLGQGLEFLIYFQGNSAPDKSGLPSDRFSAERTGGSVSTLTIQRTQQEDSAVYLCASSYTGTSASGELFFGEGSRLTVL.

The CDR3 region has the DNA TGTGCCAGCAGCTTGTCGGTACAAGAGACCCAGTACTTC. The encoded protein is CASSLSVQETQYF. The chain carries TRBV5-4 and TRBJ2-5, with D unresolved. The CDR3 is 13 residues long. V shed 1 base and J shed 2 bases, with 6 bases lying between them. Germline CDR1 is SGHNT and CDR2 is YYREEE (reference sequence).

The CDR3 DNA sequence: TGTGCCAGCAGCTTAGCGGTTGGGGGGGACAGGGTAGGATATGAGCAGTTCTTC. Its translation is CASSLAVGGDRVGYEQFF. The V gene is TRBV7-2, the J gene TRBJ2-1; 9 bases agree with TRBD1. Per the germline V gene, CDR1 is SGHTA and CDR2 is FQGNSA. V dropped 0 bases and J dropped 8; count of bases not matched to a gene: 14. This CDR3 comprises 18 residues. Filled out from reference TRBV7-2 and TRBJ2-1, the complete variable domain reads GAGVSQSPSNKVTEKGKDVELRCDPISGHTALYWYRQSLGQGLEFLIYFQGNSAPDKSGLPSDRFSAERTGGSVSTLTIQRTQQEDSAVYLCASSLAVGGDRVGYEQFFGPGTRLTVL.

CDR3 amino acids: CSAYRGYGYTF. CDR3 nucleotides: TGCAGTGCATACAGGGGCTATGGCTACACCTTC. The V gene is TRBV20-1, the J gene TRBJ1-2; 7 bases line up with TRBD1. The V and J ends lost 6 bases and 4 bases, in that order; junction bases with no gene match: 2. The CDR3 is made up of 11 amino acids. CDR1 is DFQATT, CDR2 SNEGSKA, per germline (reference sequence).